Given below is one T cell receptor beta chain in context. This clone's antigen is unknown. The input lacks base qualities; no much larger clone sits a single base away. This entry comes from a study of blood T cell repertoires in COVID-19 (dated by TCRdb to the early 2020s). Study-wide context: Collaborator samples came from the United States, Italy and Spain and covered acute and convalescent phases of COVID-19. The prospective study material was composed of cDNA or gDNA derived from T cells, B-cell-depleted T cells, or PBMCs. The samples were drawn from two sources: the first 160 participants of the ongoing ImmuneRACE study, and over 1,000 subjects contributed by 6 global collaborators. Where HLA class I and class II types were available, the types were taken from metadata supplied by the sample provider, not from assay-based typing. The sample metadata nearly always contained a de-identified subject ID, COVID-19 status, age in years and sex. The repertoires were released in a freely available public database intended as a resource for research on the immune response to SARS-CoV-2. Deeply sampled blood TCRbeta repertoires from subjects exposed to, actively infected with, or recovered from COVID-19 were included in the dataset. Broad study findings and their caveats: The amount of clinical and demographic metadata varied by source and participant and was provided uncurated.

The immunoSEQ Assay, a bias-controlled multiplex PCR, was used to amplify TCRbeta CDR3 regions from genomic DNA. The original pipeline was this. The number of nucleated cells in each sample was estimated by amplification of reference gene primers within the assay. To quantify the absolute abundance of each unique TCRbeta CDR3 rearrangement, sequence reads were collapsed and filtered. For each sample, productive Simpson clonality was calculated as the square root of Simpson's diversity index across productive rearrangements. This is the immuneACCESS table as TCRdb keeps it, with only in-frame sequences that have V and J called. A part of the clones is gone; compared with another copy, unresolved V genes explain less than half, and the rest is unexplained. The DNA gave D and trimming, while V, J and clone size come from that table. The sample records roughly 250,000 clones, nearly 90% of which are singletons. The ten most abundant clones make up roughly 2% of the sample.

CDR1 and CDR2 were assigned from the germline V gene (reference sequence) as DFQATT and SNEGSKA. V is cut by 3 bases and J by 2 bases, and the space between the germline ends is 20 bases. From cysteine to phenylalanine, the CDR3 is 16 amino acids long. The CDR3 DNA has 48 bases and is translated from base 1. Samples from volunteer blood donors who had recovered from COVID-19 were contributed by a second Seattle source. Each collaborating institution followed its own protocols to collect whole blood in K2EDTA tubes. For TCRbeta analysis, collaborators shipped samples as frozen whole blood, isolated PBMCs, or DNA extracted from either of those sample types.

This TCR was recovered from a woman between 40 and 55 years old who had recovered from COVID-19. The chain is assembled from TRBV20-1 and TRBJ2-7, with TRBD2 tentatively as D gene (6 bases match). The sequencing sample was made of peripheral blood. The DNA sequence follows: TGCAGTGCTAGTCCCACGGCGGGGCTTCGGACCTACGAGCAGTACTTC. This translates into CSASPTAGLRTYEQYF.